A single sample is the source of the 29 T cell receptor beta chains below, sequenced in a study of shared clonotypes between healthy human individuals. The method was immunoSEQ multiplex PCR; TCRdb's version includes in-frame clones alone and lacks a portion of them. Of over a million clones listed, around 74% are singletons. Input material: memory CD4+ T cells sorted from blood. Subset noted: CD45RA-negative fraction. These receptors all stem from a man younger than 30 in good health.

The genes are TRBV7-9 and TRBJ2-2; the D gene is possibly TRBD2 (6 bases). The CDR3 totals 15 residues. In germline, CDR1 is SEHNR, CDR2 FQNEAQ (reference sequence). Trimming removed 3 bases from V and 0 bases from J, with 8 bases in between. The CDR3 sequence: CASSFGTANTGELFF. The CDR3 nucleotides read TGTGCCAGCAGCTTTGGGACTGCGAACACCGGGGAGCTGTTTTTT.

Worth noting for this clone: The same CDR3 can be traced to other DNA sequences in this sample. The chain recombines TRBV6-5 with TRBJ2-2; D is possibly TRBD2 (6 bases). The germline V gene has CDR1 MNHEY and CDR2 SVGAGI. This CDR3 spans 14 amino acids. Between the trimmed V and J ends, which lost 5 bases and 3 bases, there was a span of 10 bases. The CDR3 coding sequence is TGTGCCAGCAGTCCCGGGGGTTACACCGGGGAGCTGTTTTTT. Amino acids: CASSPGGYTGELFF.

The chain carries TRBV27 and TRBJ1-5; 10 nucleotides agree with TRBD1. The CDR3 spans 15 residues. V lost 5 bases and J lost 2; bases outside the gene matches: 3. CDR1 and CDR2 from the germline V gene are MNHEY and SMNVEV (reference sequence). CDR3 protein: CASSPTGGGNQPQHF. The CDR3, as DNA: TGTGCCAGCAGTCCGACAGGGGGCGGCAATCAGCCCCAGCATTTT.

The J gene is TRBJ2-7, the V gene TRBV5-6; 7 bases agree with TRBD1. Germline values: CDR1 SGHDT, CDR2 YYEEEE. The CDR3 totals 16 residues. V shed 4 bases, J shed 1 base, and the junction held 11 bases outside the gene matches. The CDR3 loop is CASSPIRQGRSYEQYF. CDR3 coding DNA: TGTGCCAGCAGCCCGATCCGACAGGGTAGGTCCTACGAGCAGTACTTC.

This clone was detected only once. The V call is TRBV7-9, the J call TRBJ2-2, with D tentatively TRBD1 (6 bases). V was pared by 4 bases and J by 6 bases, with 15 bases between. Germline loops: CDR1 SEHNR, CDR2 FQNEAQ (reference sequence). This CDR3 contains 15 residues. This CDR3 reads CASSSARGSSGELFF. CDR3 nucleotides: TGTGCCAGCAGCTCTGCCAGGGGCTCGTCCGGGGAGCTGTTTTTT.

As concerns this clone: This same CDR3 is encoded by further DNA sequences in the sample. The V and J genes are TRBV5-1 and TRBJ2-1, with 7 bases identical to TRBD1. Per the germline V gene, CDR1 is SGHRS and CDR2 is YFSETQ. The trim removed 1 base at V and 9 bases at J, leaving 4 bases unmatched. This CDR3 region has 13 residues. The CDR3 nucleotides are TGCGCCAGCAGCTTGTGGACAGGAGGTGAGCAGTTCTTC. As protein: CASSLWTGGEQFF. Complete variable domain (other parts from reference TRBV5-1 and TRBJ2-1): KAGVTQTPRYLIKTRGQQVTLSCSPISGHRSVSWYQQTPGQGLQFLFEYFSETQRNKGNFPGRFSGRQFSNSRSEMNVSTLELGDSALYLCASSLWTGGEQFFGPGTRLTVL.

This clone was seen only once. This rearrangement joins TRBV11-2 to TRBJ2-7; D is undetermined. The germline V and J ends were trimmed by 3 bases and 3 bases, with 9 bases remaining between them. The CDR3 consists of 13 residues. Germline values: CDR1 SGHAT, CDR2 FQNNGV. CDR3 loop: CASSLSDFYEQYF. CDR3 DNA sequence: TGTGCCAGCAGCTTGTCCGACTTCTACGAGCAGTACTTC.

J is TRBJ1-1 and V is TRBV5-1, with D perhaps matching TRBD1 (6 bases). Trimming removed 3 bases from V and 6 bases from J, with 15 bases in between. CDR1 and CDR2 from the germline V gene are SGHRS and YFSETQ. The length of the CDR3 is 14 residues. Here the CDR3 DNA reads TGCGCCAGCAGCTCAACAGGGTGGACGGCTGAAGCTTTCTTT. Translating gives CASSSTGWTAEAFF.

The J gene is TRBJ1-2, the V gene TRBV27, with TRBD1 matching 7 bases. V lost 1 base, J lost 7 bases, and 9 bases stayed unmatched. The CDR3 covers 15 residues. Germline V lookup: CDR1 MNHEY, CDR2 SMNVEV (reference sequence). The CDR3 spells CASSLFEGASGGYTF. CDR3 bases: TGTGCCAGCAGTTTATTCGAGGGGGCGTCGGGTGGCTACACCTTC.

The gene calls are TRBV6-5 and TRBJ2-7; D is undetermined. The CDR3 spans 13 residues. The ends were cut back, 5 bases at V and 6 bases at J, with 14 bases in the middle. Germline CDR1 is MNHEY and CDR2 is SVGAGI. The CDR3 DNA reads TGTGCCAGCAGTGCGCGCGTGGCCCCCGAGCAGTACTTC. Amino acid sequence: CASSARVAPEQYF.

This clone was counted a single time. A much larger clone lies a single base off, so this may be a read error. The CDR3 nucleotides read TGTGCCAGCAGTTTACGTAGCGGGAGGGTTGGCACAGATACGCAGTATTTT. It codes for CASSLRSGRVGTDTQYF. The chain recombines TRBV28 with TRBJ2-3; 11 nucleotides match TRBD2. The CDR3 is made up of 17 amino acids. CDR1 and CDR2 from the germline V gene are MDHEN and SYDVKM. J gave up 1 base and V 2 bases, and 5 bases lay outside the gene matches.

The V and J genes are TRBV11-2 and TRBJ1-2, with D possibly TRBD1 on 5 matching bases. The germline V gene encodes CDR1 SGHAT and CDR2 FQNNGV. The CDR3 runs 12 residues. Trimming removed 3 bases from V and 8 bases from J, with 10 bases in between. The CDR3 loop is CASSFATGGYTF. The CDR3 DNA reads as TGTGCCAGCAGCTTTGCTACAGGAGGCTACACCTTC.

The chain employs TRBV21-1 and TRBJ1-6; TRBD1, as called in the table, went unchecked against the DNA. TRBV21-1 is recorded as a pseudogene. CDR3 length: 17 amino acids. CDR3 in amino acids: CASSKEEKQINNSPLHF. The CDR3 nucleotides are TGTGCCAGCAGCAAAGAAGAAAAACAGATAAATAATTCACCCCTCCACTTT.

Here the CDR3 reads CASSVEGTASYEQYF. CDR3 in DNA: TGTGCCAGCAGCGTAGAGGGGACAGCTTCCTACGAGCAGTACTTC. This sequence joins TRBV9 and TRBJ2-7, with 7 bases fitting TRBD1. Germline-derived CDR1 and CDR2 are SGDLS and YYNGEE. The CDR3 is 15 amino acids. J gave up 1 base and V 0 bases, and 4 bases lay outside the gene matches.

CDR3 coding DNA: TGTGCCAGCAGTGAATCCGCGTCGGGACAGCTTGAAGCTTTCTTT. Residues: CASSESASGQLEAFF. The chain employs TRBV25-1 and TRBJ1-1, with 7 bases that match TRBD1. This CDR3 region has 15 residues. The germline CDR1 and CDR2 sequences are MGHDK and SYGVNS. The ends lost 1 base at V and 7 bases at J; junction bases unmatched: 9.

The CDR3 nucleotides are TGTGCCAGTAGTACGTTGAGGACTACCTCCTACAATGAGCAGTTCTTC. Translated, it gives CASSTLRTTSYNEQFF. The J gene is TRBJ2-1, the V gene TRBV19; D may be TRBD2 (6 bases). Per germline, CDR1 LNHDA and CDR2 SQIVND (reference sequence). V lost 4 bases, J lost 0 bases, and 13 bases lay in between. CDR3 size: 16 residues.

V is TRBV6-5 and J is TRBJ2-3, with 10 bases fitting TRBD2. J was trimmed by 5 bases and V by 10 bases; bases with no gene match: 12. Per the germline V gene, CDR1 is MNHEY and CDR2 is SVGAGI. The CDR3 contains 15 residues. CDR3 sequence: CATTSGLAALDTQYF. The CDR3 DNA reads as TGTGCCACCACTAGTGGACTAGCGGCCTTAGATACGCAGTATTTT.

V and J are TRBV19 and TRBJ1-2; the match to TRBD1 covers 7 bases. V lost 4 bases and J lost 2; bases outside the gene matches: 7. Germline lookup yields CDR1 LNHDA and CDR2 SQIVND (reference sequence). CDR3 length: 15 residues. The DNA for the CDR3 is TGTGCCAGTAGTACCCGGGACAGAGGAAACTATGGCTACACCTTC. It codes for CASSTRDRGNYGYTF.

This sequence joins TRBV10-3 and TRBJ2-5, with 7 bases lining up with TRBD2. Trimming cost V 0 bases and J 7 bases; bases outside gene matches: 8. CDR3 length equals 15 residues. In germline, CDR1 is ENHRY, CDR2 SYGVKD. CDR3 bases: TGTGCCATCAGTGAGTCGGGAGGGGCCTCCGTGACCCAGTACTTC. Its translation: CAISESGGASVTQYF.

This sequence joins TRBV7-9 and TRBJ1-2; D is unclear. CDR3 length: 11 amino acids. Trimming took off 4 bases at V and 4 bases at J, with 4 bases between the two ends. CDR1 and CDR2 (germline): SEHNR, FQNEAQ (reference sequence). Here the CDR3 reads CASSSSYGYTF. The CDR3 DNA follows: TGTGCCAGCAGCTCCAGCTATGGCTACACCTTC.

The V and J genes are TRBV15 and TRBJ2-1; possibly TRBD1 or TRBD2 for D (5 bases each). Looked up from germline, CDR1 is LNHNV and CDR2 is YYDKDF (reference sequence). This CDR3 is built from 15 residues. V lost 1 base and J lost 10, with 17 bases in between. Here the CDR3 DNA reads TGTGCCACCAGCAGAGCGGGACCAACTGGGAAGGAGCAGTTCTTC. Translating gives CATSRAGPTGKEQFF. The whole variable domain, remainder taken from reference TRBV15 and TRBJ2-1, is DAMVIQNPRYQVTQFGKPVTLSCSQTLNHNVMYWYQQKSSQAPKLLFHYYDKDFNNEADTPDNFQSRRPNTSFCFLDIRSPGLGDTAMYLCATSRAGPTGKEQFFGPGTRLTVL.

This clone was counted a single time. The chain employs TRBV21-1 and TRBJ2-1. TRBV21-1 is labeled a pseudogene. CDR3 length: 15 residues. The chain's CDR3 is CASRTSTVGINEQFF. CDR3 sequence (DNA): TGTGCCAGCAGGACCTCTACGGTGGGTATTAATGAGCAGTTCTTC.

CDR3: CASSSSRNPGYGYTF. In nucleotides, the CDR3 is TGTGCCAGCAGCTCATCCCGGAACCCGGGTTATGGCTACACCTTC. The chain is built from TRBV7-9 and TRBJ1-2; D not resolved. V lost 4 bases, J lost 5 bases, and 17 bases lay in between. Germline V gene sequence: CDR1 SEHNR, CDR2 FQNEAQ (reference sequence). This CDR3 has 15 amino acids.

This clone has more than one count but fewer than ten. This chain links TRBV9 with TRBJ2-5; TRBD1 is a possible D gene (8 bases). V was clipped by 4 bases and J by 1 base, with 14 bases between them. This CDR3 is built from 15 residues. Germline V CDR1 and CDR2: SGDLS, YYNGEE. In DNA form, the CDR3 reads TGTGCCAGCAGCCCCGGGGGGACAGGCCAAGAGACCCAGTACTTC. It yields the protein CASSPGGTGQETQYF.

The V call is TRBV10-3, the J call TRBJ1-3; tentative D call: TRBD1 (6 bases). Germline CDR1 ENHRY, CDR2 SYGVKD. This CDR3 has 14 amino acids. V was shortened by 6 bases and J by 3 bases, with 12 bases between the two germline ends. CDR3 coding DNA: TGTGCCATCAGCGAAGGGGGAGGTGGAAACACCATATATTTT. This gives the protein CAISEGGGGNTIYF.

The V gene is TRBV2, the J gene TRBJ2-1; D is perhaps TRBD2 (6 bases). CDR3 size: 15 residues. Germline CDR1 reads SNHLY; CDR2 reads FYNNEI. The ends were cut back, 6 bases at V and 2 bases at J, with 14 bases in the middle. This chain's CDR3 is CASSDLAFAYNEQFF. CDR3 DNA: TGTGCCAGCAGCGACCTAGCGTTCGCCTACAATGAGCAGTTCTTC.

This clone showed up just a few times. This chain uses TRBV5-1 with TRBJ1-1; 7 bases are a match to TRBD1. The CDR3 contains 13 residues. Per the germline V gene, CDR1 is SGHRS and CDR2 is YFSETQ. After removal of 0 bases from V and 8 bases from J, the junction contained 4 bases not matched to a gene. The CDR3 nucleotides are TGCGCCAGCAGCTTGGGAGAACAGGGGGAAGCTTTCTTT. It is translated as CASSLGEQGEAFF.

The rearrangement uses TRBV13 and TRBJ2-2, with D tentatively TRBD1 (5 bases). The CDR3 is 15 residues long. Per germline, CDR1 PRHDT and CDR2 FYEKMQ (reference sequence). V was pared by 1 base and J by 1 base, with 7 bases between. CDR3 amino acids: CASSLVGQNTGELFF. DNA of the CDR3: TGTGCCAGCAGCTTAGTTGGACAGAACACCGGGGAGCTGTTTTTT.

The CDR3 loop reads CASSLVVLAVTGELFF. The CDR3 bases are TGCGCCAGCAGCTTGGTAGTCCTAGCGGTCACCGGGGAGCTGTTTTTT. The chain uses TRBV5-1 and TRBJ2-2; 7 positions agree with TRBD2. CDR3 length: 16 residues. Germline CDR1 reads SGHRS; CDR2 reads YFSETQ. V dropped 0 bases and J dropped 4; count of bases not matched to a gene: 6.